This section outlines one T cell receptor beta chain sequence together with its context. The entry originates in a study of OX40 agonist ivuxolimab in advanced cancers. Sequencing used immunoSEQ multiplex PCR; TCRdb keeps in-frame clones, though not all of them. The sample carries tens of thousands of clones, about 87% recorded once. With V trimmed by 1 base and J by 10 bases, 6 bases remained unmatched. The germline V gene encodes CDR1 SGHAT and CDR2 FQNNGV. The CDR3 is 15 residues long. This receptor was identified in an adult with an advanced solid tumor such as melanoma, head and neck, liver or kidney cancer. The material sequenced was CD4+ or CD8+ T cells sorted from blood, taken in a trial of the OX40 agonist ivuxolimab. V usage is TRBV11-2 and J usage is TRBJ2-4, with 11 bases fitting TRBD2. The CDR3 loop reads CASSLGIAGGRIQYF. The CDR3, as DNA: TGTGCCAGCAGCTTAGGGATAGCGGGAGGGAGAATTCAGTACTTC.